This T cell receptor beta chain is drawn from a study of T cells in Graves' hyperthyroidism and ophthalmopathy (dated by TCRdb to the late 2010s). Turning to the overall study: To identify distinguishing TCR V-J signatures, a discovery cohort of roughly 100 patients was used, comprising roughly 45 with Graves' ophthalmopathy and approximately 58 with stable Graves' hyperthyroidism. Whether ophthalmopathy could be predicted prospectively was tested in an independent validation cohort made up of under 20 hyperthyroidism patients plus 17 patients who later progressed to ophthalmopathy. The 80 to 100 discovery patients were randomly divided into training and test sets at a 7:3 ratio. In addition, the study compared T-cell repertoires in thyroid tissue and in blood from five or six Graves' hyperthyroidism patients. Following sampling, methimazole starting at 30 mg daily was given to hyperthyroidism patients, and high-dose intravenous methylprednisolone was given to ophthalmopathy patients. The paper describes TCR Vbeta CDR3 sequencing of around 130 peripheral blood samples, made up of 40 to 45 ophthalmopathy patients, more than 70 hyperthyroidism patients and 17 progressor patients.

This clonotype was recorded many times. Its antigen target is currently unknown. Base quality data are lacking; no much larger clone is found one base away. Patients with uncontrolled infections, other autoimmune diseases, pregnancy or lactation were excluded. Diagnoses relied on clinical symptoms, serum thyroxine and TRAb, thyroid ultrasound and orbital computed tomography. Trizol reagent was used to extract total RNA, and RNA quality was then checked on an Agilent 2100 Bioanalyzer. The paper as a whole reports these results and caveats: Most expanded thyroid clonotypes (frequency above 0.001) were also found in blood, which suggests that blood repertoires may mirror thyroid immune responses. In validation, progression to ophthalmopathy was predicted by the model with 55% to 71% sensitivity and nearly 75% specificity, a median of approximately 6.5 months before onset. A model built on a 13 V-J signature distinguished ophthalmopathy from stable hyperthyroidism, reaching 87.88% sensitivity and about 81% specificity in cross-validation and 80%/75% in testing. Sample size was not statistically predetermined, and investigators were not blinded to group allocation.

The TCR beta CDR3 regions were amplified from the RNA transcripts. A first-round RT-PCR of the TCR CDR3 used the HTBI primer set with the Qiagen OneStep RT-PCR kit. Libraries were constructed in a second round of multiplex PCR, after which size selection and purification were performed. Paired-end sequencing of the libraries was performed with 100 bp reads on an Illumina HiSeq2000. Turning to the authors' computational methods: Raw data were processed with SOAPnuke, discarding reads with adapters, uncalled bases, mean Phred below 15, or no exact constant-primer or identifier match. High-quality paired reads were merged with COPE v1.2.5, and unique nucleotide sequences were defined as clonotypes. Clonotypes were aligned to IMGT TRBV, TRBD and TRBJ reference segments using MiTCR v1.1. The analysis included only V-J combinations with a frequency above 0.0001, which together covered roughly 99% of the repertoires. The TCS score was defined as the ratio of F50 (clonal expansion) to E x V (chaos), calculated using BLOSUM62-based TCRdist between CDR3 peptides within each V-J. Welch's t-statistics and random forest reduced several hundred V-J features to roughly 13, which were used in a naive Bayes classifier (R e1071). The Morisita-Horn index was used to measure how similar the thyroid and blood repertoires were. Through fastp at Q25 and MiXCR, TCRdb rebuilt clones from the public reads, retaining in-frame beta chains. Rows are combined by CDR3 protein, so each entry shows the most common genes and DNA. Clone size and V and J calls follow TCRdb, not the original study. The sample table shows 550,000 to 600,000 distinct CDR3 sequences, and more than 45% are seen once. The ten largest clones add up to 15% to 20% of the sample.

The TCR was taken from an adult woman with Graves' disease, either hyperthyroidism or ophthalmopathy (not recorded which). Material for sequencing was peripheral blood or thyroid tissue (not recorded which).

The CDR3 region reads CASSSVPGQRAGELFF. The DNA sequence reads TGTGCCAGCAGCTCAGTTCCGGGACAGCGGGCCGGGGAGCTGTTTTTT. This receptor chain uses TRBV14 and TRBJ2-2; TRBD1 is possibly the D segment (7 matching bases). V lost 5 bases and J lost 6 bases; the stretch between them is 19 bases long. The cysteine opens and the phenylalanine closes a CDR3 of 16 amino acids. The only DNA kept is the CDR3, 48 bases in frame from the first base. From a lookup of the germline V gene, CDR1 and CDR2 are SGHDN and FVKESK. Where the CDR3 stops, the reference TRBV14 and TRBJ2-2 genes take over; the full variable domain is EAGVTQFPSHSVIEKGQTVTLRCDPISGHDNLYWYRRVMGKEIKFLLHFVKESKQDESGMPNNRFLAERTGGTYSTLKVQPAELEDSGVYFCASSSVPGQRAGELFFGEGSRLTVL.